These 19 T cell receptor beta chains were all obtained from the same sample, sequenced in a study of CD8+CD57+ T cells in acquired aplastic anemia (dated by TCRdb to 2016 to 2019). Flow cytometry had shown CD8+CD57+ cell expansion in the patients selected for sequencing. TCRdb shows the sequencer as Illumina HiSeq 2000. Profiling of TCR beta VDJ combinations and CDR3 sequences used genomic DNA as the template. TCRdb ran its own pipeline on the public reads, namely fastp trimming at Q25 and MiXCR clone calling, and kept in-frame beta chains. Records with the same CDR3 protein are collapsed into one entry carrying the most frequent genes and DNA. The sample data list approximately 180,000 distinct CDR3 sequences, and more than 60% of these were observed just once. The top ten constitute about 42% of the sample. The sequencing sample was made of sorted CD4+, CD8+, or CD8+CD57+ T cells (not recorded which) from PBMCs. The receptors come from a human donor with aplastic anemia.

As regards this clonotype: The CDR3 end shows no conserved phenylalanine or tryptophan, and so a read error is likely. The chain has TRBV20-1 and TRBJ2-1, with D possibly TRBD1 on 6 matching bases. V lost 4 bases to trimming and J lost 6 bases, with 25 bases between them. The CDR3 totals 17 residues. Germline lookup yields CDR1 DFQATT and CDR2 SNEGSKA (reference sequence). Written as DNA, the CDR3 is TGCAGTGCTACCAGGACAGCTCGCAATCAGCCCCCCAATGAGCAGTTCTCC. Protein sequence: CSATRTARNQPPNEQFS.

This chain connects TRBV7-8 to TRBJ2-1; TRBD1 agrees at 10 bases. The CDR3 is made up of 16 amino acids. The J segment lost 4 bases and the V segment lost 1 base, leaving 4 bases of the junction unmatched. Looked up from germline, CDR1 is SGHVS and CDR2 is FQNEAQ. The CDR3 loop is CASSLDGTGAYNEQFF. The CDR3 nucleotides read TGTGCCAGCAGCTTAGATGGGACAGGGGCGTACAATGAGCAGTTCTTC.

The chain uses TRBV5-1 and TRBJ1-2; the D gene is possibly TRBD1 (6 bases). The germline V and J ends were trimmed by 5 bases and 7 bases, with 15 bases remaining between them. This CDR3 contains 13 residues. CDR1 SGHRS and CDR2 YFSETQ come from the germline V gene. The CDR3 bases are TGCGCCAGCAGTGAGGGGGACCCCTCTGGCTACACCTTC. Translated: CASSEGDPSGYTF.

This clonotype was counted at least ten times. The V call is TRBV12-3 or TRBV12-4, the J call TRBJ2-1; D is ambiguous. V lost 1 base to trimming and J lost 1 base, with 11 bases between them. The CDR3 runs 16 residues. The CDR3 region is CASSLEGLGSYNEQFF. Here the CDR3 DNA reads TGTGCCAGCAGTTTAGAAGGTCTGGGTTCCTACAATGAGCAGTTCTTC.

The chain employs TRBV7-2 and TRBJ2-1, with TRBD2 as a possible D gene (5 bases). Germline lookup yields CDR1 SGHTA and CDR2 FQGNSA. This CDR3 is built from 13 residues. V lost 2 bases, J lost 8 bases, and 10 bases lay in between. CDR3 coding DNA: TGTGCCAGCAGCTTAAGGAGGAAAGATGAGCAGTTCTTC. Residues: CASSLRRKDEQFF. The variable domain in full, with the rest retrieved from reference TRBV7-2 and TRBJ2-1, is GAGVSQSPSNKVTEKGKDVELRCDPISGHTALYWYRQSLGQGLEFLIYFQGNSAPDKSGLPSDRFSAERTGGSVSTLTIQRTQQEDSAVYLCASSLRRKDEQFFGPGTRLTVL.

The table lists this clonotype with many counts. The rearrangement joins TRBV7-9 to TRBJ2-2; D call uncertain. Germline V CDR1 and CDR2: SEHNR, FQNEAQ (reference sequence). The CDR3 loop spans 11 amino acids. V lost 0 bases, J lost 7 bases, and 0 bases lay in between. Here the CDR3 reads CASSLAGELFF. The CDR3 DNA reads as TGTGCCAGCAGCTTAGCCGGGGAGCTGTTTTTT. The variable domain in full, with the rest retrieved from reference TRBV7-9 and TRBJ2-2, is DTGVSQNPRHKITKRGQNVTFRCDPISEHNRLYWYRQTLGQGPEFLTYFQNEAQLEKSRLLSDRFSAERPKGSFSTLEIQRTEQGDSAMYLCASSLAGELFFGEGSRLTVL.

This rearrangement joins TRBV5-1 to TRBJ2-3, with D unclear. The V gene lost 4 bases and the J gene lost 2 bases, with 11 bases spanning the gap. The length of the CDR3 is 14 residues. CDR1 is SGHRS, CDR2 YFSETQ, per germline. CDR3 in DNA: TGCGCCAGCAGCGTGACTGGCTCCACAGATACGCAGTATTTT. Its protein is CASSVTGSTDTQYF. The full variable domain, in which reference TRBV5-1 and TRBJ2-3 provide the parts outside the CDR3, is KAGVTQTPRYLIKTRGQQVTLSCSPISGHRSVSWYQQTPGQGLQFLFEYFSETQRNKGNFPGRFSGRQFSNSRSEMNVSTLELGDSALYLCASSVTGSTDTQYFGPGTRLTVL.

This clonotype appeared many times. V gene TRBV27 combines with J gene TRBJ2-7; 8 nucleotides agree with TRBD1. The junction had 6 bases not matched to a gene; V was cut back by 3 bases and J by 5 bases. The CDR3 loop spans 14 amino acids. CDR1 and CDR2 from the germline V gene are MNHEY and SMNVEV (reference sequence). For the CDR3, the DNA is TGTGCCAGCAGTTTGGGGCAGGGGGCCGACGAGCAGTACTTC. Amino acid sequence: CASSLGQGADEQYF.

This clonotype was observed many times. The genes are TRBV2 and TRBJ1-2, with no clear D. With 1 base removed from V and 3 bases from J, the gap between germline ends came to 9 bases. The CDR3 has 14 amino acids. The germline V gene has CDR1 SNHLY and CDR2 FYNNEI. Here the CDR3 reads CASSEGSSYYGYTF. The DNA for the CDR3 is TGTGCCAGCAGTGAAGGCTCTAGTTACTATGGCTACACCTTC.

This clonotype has only one observation. The V gene is TRBV7-9, the J gene TRBJ1-4; D is perhaps TRBD1 (5 bases). The CDR3 has 13 residues. Germline V gene sequence: CDR1 SEHNR, CDR2 FQNEAQ (reference sequence). The V and J ends lost 8 bases and 6 bases respectively, with 13 bases between them. CDR3 residues: CASHGGADEKLFF. CDR3 DNA sequence: TGTGCCAGCCACGGGGGTGCCGATGAAAAACTGTTTTTT.

The genes are TRBV7-9 and TRBJ2-3, with D possibly matching TRBD2 (6 bases). The V end lost 5 bases, the J end lost 5 bases, and 20 bases lay between the germline ends. The CDR3 is 16 residues long. Germline CDR1 and CDR2: SEHNR and FQNEAQ (reference sequence). CDR3 DNA: TGTGCCAGCAGCCTCGGTACGGTGACAGCGGGAGATACGCAGTATTTT. This translates into CASSLGTVTAGDTQYF.

J is TRBJ2-2 and V is TRBV9; TRBD2 agrees at 10 bases. The junction had 3 bases not matched to a gene; V was cut back by 3 bases and J by 7 bases. Germline V lookup: CDR1 SGDLS, CDR2 YYNGEE. The length of the CDR3 is 14 residues. CDR3 residues: CASSGTSGGGELFF. The CDR3 coding sequence is TGTGCCAGCAGCGGGACTAGCGGCGGCGGGGAGCTGTTTTTT.

In regard to this clonotype: One end of the junction varies from germline; a read error may be responsible. The chain is built from TRBV7-7 and TRBJ1-2, with no clear D. CDR1 and CDR2 (germline): SSHAT, FNYEAQ (reference sequence). The CDR3 length is 15 residues. The chain's CDR3 is CASRPPVISEDGYTF. The DNA of the CDR3 is TGTGCTAGCAGGCCCCCCGTTATCTCGGAGGATGGCTACACCTTC.

This clonotype was picked up many times. The chain uses TRBV7-9 and TRBJ2-3, with D tentatively TRBD1 or TRBD2 (6 bases each). Trimming shortened V by 5 bases and J by 6 bases, and 18 bases separated the two germline ends. Germline values: CDR1 SEHNR, CDR2 FQNEAQ (reference sequence). The CDR3 length is 15 residues. DNA for the CDR3: TGTGCCAGCAGCACCGAGGGGGGTAGCTGGGATACGCAGTATTTT. This encodes CASSTEGGSWDTQYF. The whole variable domain, remainder taken from reference TRBV7-9 and TRBJ2-3, is DTGVSQNPRHKITKRGQNVTFRCDPISEHNRLYWYRQTLGQGPEFLTYFQNEAQLEKSRLLSDRFSAERPKGSFSTLEIQRTEQGDSAMYLCASSTEGGSWDTQYFGPGTRLTVL.

This chain joins TRBV14 and TRBJ2-7; D possibly uses TRBD1 or TRBD2 (6 bases each). Germline CDR1 is SGHDN and CDR2 is FVKESK. This CDR3 spans 16 amino acids. V lost 0 bases, J lost 2 bases, and 14 bases lay in between. As DNA, the CDR3 is TGTGCCAGCAGCCAAGAAGGAGGGGACACAACCTACGAGCAGTACTTC. Encoded protein: CASSQEGGDTTYEQYF.

Comment on this clonotype: Relative to the germline gene, one junction end is altered; a read error may explain this. The chain couples TRBV20-1 to TRBJ1-3, with a tentative D call TRBD1 (5 bases). Germline CDR1 and CDR2: DFQATT and SNEGSKA (reference sequence). CDR3 length equals 12 residues. This CDR3 reads CSARDGEGPLDF. CDR3 bases: TGCAGTGCTAGAGATGGTGAGGGACCTCTTGATTTT.

Of note for this clonotype: The junction and the germline gene differ at one end; a read error may be behind it. This chain uses TRBV20-1 with TRBJ2-1, with TRBD1 as a possible D gene (5 bases). This CDR3 contains 13 residues. CDR1 and CDR2 from the germline V gene are DFQATT and SNEGSKA (reference sequence). CDR3 sequence: CSARDGARRSRLF. The CDR3 nucleotides read TGCAGTGCTAGAGATGGGGCCAGGAGAAGTAGGCTCTTC.

J is TRBJ2-2 and V is TRBV19; D uncertain. This CDR3 is 13 amino acids long. The V gene's germline CDR1 is LNHDA and CDR2 SQIVND (reference sequence). Trimming left V 2 bases short and J 9 bases short, with 10 bases between. The CDR3 loop is CASSIRVSRELFF. In nucleotides, the CDR3 is TGTGCCAGTAGTATAAGGGTCTCCCGGGAGCTGTTTTTT.

This chain connects TRBV19 to TRBJ2-7, with 7 bases that match TRBD2. V was clipped by 5 bases and J by 5 bases; unmatched bases: 12. The length of the CDR3 is 15 residues. Germline V gene lookup returns CDR1 LNHDA and CDR2 SQIVND (reference sequence). The CDR3 reads CASSPLGGWGDEQYF. The DNA for the CDR3 is TGTGCCAGTAGTCCTCTGGGGGGGTGGGGTGACGAGCAGTACTTC.